A selection of T cell receptor beta chains follows, all from one sample in a study of blood T cells in healthy people across ages. TCRdb passed the 5' RACE reads through MiXCR, listing each CDR3 protein once. The sample includes about 510,000 distinct CDR3 sequences, about 26% of them seen just once. These same data were also listed under a study on T cells of mothers and their children.

The sample consisted of blood. Receptors were obtained from a boy between 2 and 10 years old in good health. Each CDR3 is given with its conserved first and last residue. A D gene is named only where the DNA matches it firmly. The size field is filled for only some rows; it gives once, few, many or a size class.

V gene	clone size	J gene	D gene	CDR3 DNA	CDR3 protein
TRBV5-1	-	TRBJ2-5	-	TGCGCCAGCAGCTTGAGGCAGCTCCAAGAGACCCAGTACTTC	CASSLRQLQETQYF
TRBV20-1	-	TRBJ2-1	TRBD1	TGCAGTGCTAGAGACCTAAGAACAGGGGGCTCCTACAATGAGCAGTTCTTC	CSARDLRTGGSYNEQFF
TRBV10-3	-	TRBJ2-2	-	TGTGCCATCAGTGAGTCGAGGGGGAACACCGGGGAGCTGTTTTTT	CAISESRGNTGELFF
TRBV9	-	TRBJ2-1	-	TGTGCCAGCAGCGTAGAAGCGTTTAGCTCCTACAATGAGCAGTTCTTC	CASSVEAFSSYNEQFF
TRBV12-3/TRBV12-4	-	TRBJ1-2	-	TGTGCCAGCAGTTTGGGGACGCGAGGGGGCTACACCTTC	CASSLGTRGGYTF
TRBV20-1	few	TRBJ2-3	TRBD2	TGCAGTGCTAGGTCTAGCGGGGGGGCCTTAGTAACGCAGTATTTT	CSARSSGGALVTQYF
TRBV3-1	few	TRBJ1-4	-	TGTGCCAGTCGAGCCTCAGCTAATGAAAAACTGTTTTTT	CASRASANEKLFF
TRBV2	few	TRBJ2-1	TRBD2	TGTGCCAGCAGTGAAAGGTGGTGGTCTAGCGGGAGGGGGGAGCAGTTCTTC	CASSERWWSSGRGEQFF
TRBV4-1	-	TRBJ2-4	-	TGCGCCAGCAGCCAAGAAGGGCCCGAAAACATTCAGTACTTC	CASSQEGPENIQYF
TRBV6-5	few	TRBJ1-2	TRBD1	TGCGCCAGCAGTCGGGACAGGTGGTATGGCTACACCTTC	CASSRDRWYGYTF
TRBV29-1	-	TRBJ1-4	-	TGCAGCGTTACCCCTCTTGGGGCGGTTGAAAAACTGTTTTTT	CSVTPLGAVEKLFF
TRBV18	-	TRBJ2-3	-	TGTGCCAGCTCACCAGTCGGGAAAGATACGCAGTATTTT	CASSPVGKDTQYF
TRBV12-3/TRBV12-4	many	TRBJ2-7	-	TGTGCCAGCAGCTTAGTGGGAGACGAGCAGTACTTC	CASSLVGDEQYF
TRBV20-1	few	TRBJ1-2	TRBD1	TGCAGTGCTAGAGATCCAGGGACAGATGGCTACACCTTC	CSARDPGTDGYTF
TRBV10-3	-	TRBJ1-6	-	TGTGCCATCAGTGAGTCGTACGGTGTCCGCTCCTATAATTCACCCCTCCACTTT	CAISESYGVRSYNSPLHF
TRBV5-1	few	TRBJ2-5	TRBD1	TGCGCCAGCGCGACCGACAGGGGAGAGACCCAGTACTTC	CASATDRGETQYF
TRBV11-2	few	TRBJ2-2	-	TGTGCCAGCAGCTTCGGCCGTCGGGACACCGGGGAGCTGTTTTTT	CASSFGRRDTGELFF
TRBV5-1	-	TRBJ2-1	-	TGCGCCAGCACCCCGGAGGGTACCTCCTACAATGAGCAGTTCTTC	CASTPEGTSYNEQFF
TRBV12-3/TRBV12-4	-	TRBJ1-1	TRBD1	TGTGCCAGCAGTTTTAGTTCCGGGACAGCTGAAGCTTTCTTT	CASSFSSGTAEAFF
TRBV29-1	-	TRBJ2-1	-	TGCAGCGCCGAAGGGTCTGAGCAGTTCTTC	CSAEGSEQFF
TRBV30	few	TRBJ2-7	-	TGTGCCTGGAGTGAGCTCAGGCCCTACGAGCAGTACTTC	CAWSELRPYEQYF
TRBV6-2/TRBV6-3	-	TRBJ1-1	-	TGTGCCACCATCGTCGGTGTAAACACTGAAGCTTTCTTT	CATIVGVNTEAFF
TRBV12-3/TRBV12-4	-	TRBJ2-3	TRBD2	TGTGCCAGCAGTTCAGGGACTAGCGGAGATAGCGCAGATACGGAGTATTTT	CASSSGTSGDSADTEYF
TRBV28	-	TRBJ2-1	-	TGTGCCAGCAGTTTGGGTTGGTGGGATGAGCAGTTCTTC	CASSLGWWDEQFF